The sequence of this T cell receptor beta chain was determined in a study of human T cells and chemical hapten exposure. Whole-study findings and limits: Expanded TCRs created a significantly greater count of big CDR3 similarity clusters than controls did.

A note on this clonotype: Its antigen is unidentified.

Via MiXCR, TCRdb re-called the RACE reads, giving one row per CDR3 protein. The sample contains about 380,000 distinct CDR3 sequences, 6% to 7% of which appear only once. As for time point: patch test 2, 6 weeks after DPC sensitization. This sample's treatment: therapeutic diphenylcyclopropenone sensitization with weekly scalp DPC. The sequence came from a young woman with alopecia areata. Some clones in this sample may be carry-over from other donors' samples. The sample in question was whole blood, obtained in connection with sensitization to the hapten diphenylcyclopropenone (DPC).

CDR3 in amino acids: CASSEGLAGGNIQYF. Written as DNA, the CDR3 is TGTGCCAGCAGTGAGGGACTAGCGGGGGGAAACATTCAGTACTTC. This chain joins TRBV12-3 or TRBV12-4 and TRBJ2-4; 15 bases match TRBD2. CDR3 length: 15 amino acids. V was pared by 5 bases and J by 6 bases, with 2 bases of the junction left unmatched.